Below, one TCR beta chain is given with its context. The data were taken from a study of blood T cell repertoires in COVID-19. Study in general: Italy, Spain and the United States were the sources of the convalescent and acute COVID-19 samples. T cells, B-cell-depleted T cells, or PBMCs supplied cDNA or gDNA.

In the study's own analysis: Amplification with reference gene primers provided the estimates of nucleated cell counts. Some clones are missing from TCRdb's copy, which holds only in-frame ones; the method was immunoSEQ multiplex PCR. V and J calls plus clone size are reproduced from that table; the DNA served to infer D and trimming. The repertoire consists of about 100,000 clones, with around nine tenths occurring once and the leading ten covering 5%. Germline V gene data show CDR1 as LGHNA and CDR2 as YNFKEQ. Trimming removed 3 bases from V and 5 bases from J; junction bases left unmatched: 7. The CDR3 contains 16 residues.

The chain is built from TRBV4-2 and TRBJ2-1; TRBD2 aligns across 10 bases. Sequenced sample: peripheral blood. The sequence was obtained from a human donor in a cohort sampled during active COVID-19. The DNA of the CDR3 is TGTGCCAGCAGCCATAGAAGGACTAGCGGAAACAATGAGCAGTTCTTC. Amino acids: CASSHRRTSGNNEQFF.